This T cell receptor (beta chain) was captured in a study of PD-L1 blockade in urothelial cancer. At the level of the study: The patients first took atezolizumab in 2014, receiving 1,200 mg intravenously every 3 weeks.

TCRdb keeps only in-frame clones here, not all; method: immunoSEQ multiplex PCR. The table has tens of thousands of clones, under 95% seen once. Whole-study results and caveats: Pretreatment clonality of the blood TCR repertoire below the median was predictive of superior survival.

Time point: peripheral blood 6 weeks after treatment start. Remarks on this clone: Its antigen is still unknown.

The junction had 16 bases not matched to a gene; V was cut back by 6 bases and J by 8 bases. Looked up from germline, CDR1 is MDHEN and CDR2 is SYDVKM. This CDR3 comprises 16 residues. The sequenced sample was PBMCs, obtained around atezolizumab (anti-PD-L1) treatment. The chain has TRBV28 and TRBJ2-5, with TRBD2 matching over 9 bases. This sequence was found in a man between 65 and 85 years old with urothelial cancer. CDR3 DNA: TGTGCCAGCAGCTGGGGTCTAAGCGGGGGGCAGGAAACCCAGTACTTC. This codes for CASSWGLSGGQETQYF.